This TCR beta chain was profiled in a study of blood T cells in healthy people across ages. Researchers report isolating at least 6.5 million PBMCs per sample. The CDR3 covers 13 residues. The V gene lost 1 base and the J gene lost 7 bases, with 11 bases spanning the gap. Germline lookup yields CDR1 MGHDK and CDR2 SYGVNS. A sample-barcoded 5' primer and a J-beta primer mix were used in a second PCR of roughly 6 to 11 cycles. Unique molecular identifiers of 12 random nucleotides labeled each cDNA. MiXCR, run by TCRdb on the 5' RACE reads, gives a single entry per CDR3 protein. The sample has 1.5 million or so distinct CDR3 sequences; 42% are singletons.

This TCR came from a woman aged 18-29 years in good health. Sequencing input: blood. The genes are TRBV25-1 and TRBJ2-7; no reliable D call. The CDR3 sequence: CASSELDFAEQYF. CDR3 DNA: TGTGCCAGCAGTGAATTAGACTTTGCGGAGCAGTACTTC.